The TCR beta chain under discussion was sequenced for a study of molecular identifiers for immune sequencing clone quantification. From approximately 20,000 to 1,000,000 sorted cells, naive CD8 libraries were generated with 10%, 30% or 50% RNA. Sorting selected naive CD8 T cells with a CD8+CD4-CCR7+CD45RA+ phenotype. TCRdb independently ran MiXCR on the PCR reads; one entry per CDR3 protein. Seen here are around 460,000 distinct CDR3 sequences, less than 30% observed once, and the top ten hold roughly 0.79%. There are 14 residues in the CDR3. Trimming cost V 8 bases and J 3 bases, with 17 bases left between them. Germline CDR1 is MDHEN and CDR2 is SYDVKM.

The V gene is TRBV28, the J gene TRBJ2-7, with D possibly TRBD1 on 6 matching bases. This receptor was obtained from a human donor in good health. Some libraries in this study had Jurkat cell RNA spiked in. Sequencing used naive CD8+ T cells from blood, with Jurkat cell RNA spiked in. Documented subset: FACS-sorted CD8+CD4-CCR7+CD45RA+ naive T cells. CDR3 region: CASHWQGMNYEQYF. In nucleotides, the CDR3 is TGTGCCAGCCACTGGCAGGGGATGAACTACGAGCAGTACTTC.